In its sample, the clone carrying this T cell receptor (beta chain) was seen a few times. Its matching antigen is unknown. These data are taken from a study of T-cell memory formation after mild COVID-19. Study-level results: CD4+ contracting clones were mainly CM and EM; CD8+ ones, EMRA.

MiXCR, applied by TCRdb to the 5' RACE reads, yields one record per CDR3 protein. Among 300,000 to 400,000 distinct CDR3 sequences listed, 28% were seen once. In germline, CDR1 is SNHLY, CDR2 FYNNEI. The ends were cut back, 4 bases at V and 1 base at J, with 12 bases in the middle. The CDR3 spans 15 residues. This receptor was taken from an adult woman who had mild COVID-19 (a few samples of this study predate the infection). Cell type and time point are not known. This chain links TRBV2 with TRBJ2-3, with a weak D call TRBD2 (5 bases). The specimen sequenced was PBMCs or a T cell subset sorted from them (not recorded which). This chain's CDR3 is CASSATSRGTDTQYF. CDR3 coding DNA: TGTGCCAGCAGTGCCACTAGTAGAGGCACAGATACGCAGTATTTT.